This T cell receptor beta chain was identified during a study of T cell responses to AZD1222 COVID-19 vaccine. Study in general: Second doses at about 4 or about 12 weeks were pooled. Overall study results and limits: Receipt of two AZD1222 doses was followed by a rise in Spike-specific TCR breadth and depth.

There are 13 residues in the CDR3. V was clipped by 6 bases and J by 8 bases; unmatched bases: 6. Per the germline V gene, CDR1 is MNHEY and CDR2 is SMNVEV (reference sequence). As to this clone: Antigen specificity is unknown.

Clones were read by immunoSEQ multiplex PCR, and TCRdb kept only the in-frame ones, dropping some. Seen here are about 82,000 clones, roughly nine tenths observed once, and the top ten hold about 5.2%. The rearrangement links TRBV27 to TRBJ1-2; 10 bases align to TRBD1. The receptor was derived from an adult in good health. Source: peripheral blood, taken on day 0 of AZD1222 vaccination. CDR3 coding DNA: TGTGCCAGCAGAGCTGACAGGGGGCGCGGCTACACCTTC. Translated, it gives CASRADRGRGYTF.